A selection of T cell receptor beta chains follows, all from one sample in a study of T cell repertoires in cytomegalovirus infection. MiXCR was run by TCRdb on the reads, yielding one entry per CDR3 protein. The sample contains about 150,000 distinct CDR3 sequences, roughly 32% of which appear only once. The antigens these receptors bind are not known. The sample consisted of CD8+ T cells from cultured PBMCs, taken from culture after CMV antigen stimulation. The receptors derive from a human donor in good health (CMV status not recorded). Some clones in this sample may be carry-over from other donors' samples. Both conserved end residues are part of each CDR3. The D gene is left open where the match is weak. Expanded clones are given a class, and other clones once, few, many or no size at all.

TRBJ1-1 | - | TRBV19 | - | CASSLYWGGETEAFF | TGTGCCAGTAGCCTATACTGGGGAGGAGAGACTGAAGCTTTCTTT
TRBJ2-7 | many | TRBV7-8 | - | CASSSLGDGLFVDF | TGTGCCAGCAGCTCCCTCGGGGACGGCCTCTTTGTGGACTTC
TRBJ2-4 | - | TRBV27 | - | CASSFQPELAKNIQYF | TGTGCCAGCAGTTTCCAACCGGAGCTAGCCAAAAACATTCAGTACTTC
TRBJ1-2 | - | TRBV7-9 | TRBD1 | CASSSPQGDLFGYTF | TGTGCCAGCAGCTCCCCACAGGGGGACCTTTTCGGCTACACCTTC
TRBJ2-5 | - | TRBV27 | TRBD1 | CASSPTSRDREETQYF | TGTGCCAGCAGTCCCACGTCCCGGGACAGGGAAGAGACCCAGTACTTC
TRBJ2-7 | - | TRBV4-1 | TRBD1 | CASSQDDRGTNEQYF | TGCGCCAGCAGCCAAGATGACAGGGGAACGAACGAGCAGTACTTC
TRBJ1-2 | few | TRBV5-4 | - | CASSLGRDYGYTF | TGTGCCAGCAGCCTCGGCAGGGACTATGGCTACACCTTC
TRBJ2-2 | many | TRBV7-8 | TRBD1 | CASSGQGKLVTGELFF | TGTGCCAGCAGCGGACAGGGGAAATTGGTCACCGGGGAGCTGTTTTTT
TRBJ1-2 | - | TRBV27 | TRBD1 | CASSLSTGSDGYTF | TGTGCCAGCAGTTTATCGACAGGGAGCGATGGCTACACCTTC
TRBJ2-3 | - | TRBV27 | TRBD2 | CASSFSRLAGGRTDTQYF | TGTGCCAGCAGTTTTTCCCGACTAGCGGGGGGCAGGACAGATACGCAGTATTTT
TRBJ2-4 | - | TRBV28 | TRBD1 | CASSSGTGKNIQYF | TGTGCCAGCAGTTCAGGGACAGGAAAAAACATTCAGTACTTC
TRBJ2-3 | once | TRBV2 | - | CASSEASGADTQYF | TGTGCCAGCAGTGAAGCTAGCGGTGCAGATACGCAGTATTTT
TRBJ1-1 | few | TRBV7-6 | - | CATRDSNTEAFF | TGTGCCACACGGGATTCGAACACTGAAGCTTTCTTT
TRBJ1-5 | - | TRBV20-1 | TRBD1 | CSASPGTENQPQHF | TGCAGTGCTAGCCCCGGGACAGAGAATCAGCCCCAGCATTTT
TRBJ2-3 | - | TRBV5-4 | - | CASSLAYGADTQYF | TGTGCCAGCAGCTTGGCCTACGGTGCGGATACGCAGTATTTT
TRBJ2-5 | few | TRBV4-2 | TRBD2 | CASSQVLAGVGETQYF | TGTGCCAGCAGCCAAGTTCTAGCGGGGGTAGGGGAGACCCAGTACTTC
TRBJ2-3 | - | TRBV2 | - | CASVRDSPSGTQYF | TGTGCCAGCGTTCGGGACTCCCCTTCGGGCACGCAGTATTTT
TRBJ2-7 | - | TRBV27 | TRBD1 | CASGLPARDRGGEQYF | TGTGCCAGCGGCCTGCCGGCCCGGGACAGGGGGGGCGAGCAGTACTTC
TRBJ1-1 | - | TRBV7-2 | TRBD1 | CASSLVPYRGAENTEAFF | TGTGCCAGCAGCTTAGTCCCGTACAGGGGCGCGGAGAACACTGAAGCTTTCTTT
TRBJ1-5 | - | TRBV19 | - | CASFSHRDSNQPQHF | TGTGCCAGTTTCTCCCACAGGGATAGCAATCAGCCCCAGCATTTT
TRBJ2-5 | once | TRBV6-5 | TRBD1 | CASSLPDRGQETQYF | TGTGCCAGCAGTCTACCTGACAGGGGCCAAGAGACCCAGTACTTC
TRBJ1-5 | few | TRBV6-6 | - | CASSYLNRVSSNQPQHF | TGTGCCAGCAGTTACCTAAACAGGGTTTCTAGCAATCAGCCCCAGCATTTT
TRBJ2-5 | - | TRBV19 | - | CASSISQYGETQYF | TGTGCCAGTAGTATATCTCAGTACGGGGAGACCCAGTACTTC
TRBJ2-3 | once | TRBV24-1 | TRBD2 | CATSDRSGGGARDTQYF | TGTGCCACCAGTGATCGAAGTGGCGGGGGGGCCAGAGATACGCAGTATTTT
TRBJ2-1 | few | TRBV4-1 | - | CASSQGLLAQSNEQFF | TGCGCCAGCAGCCAAGGGTTGTTGGCGCAAAGCAATGAGCAGTTCTTC
TRBJ2-3 | - | TRBV6-5 | TRBD2 | CASSPAGGNTDTQYF | TGTGCCAGCAGTCCCGCGGGGGGTAACACAGATACGCAGTATTTT
TRBJ1-1 | - | TRBV20-1 | - | CSADDGNTEAFF | TGCAGTGCTGATGACGGGAACACTGAAGCTTTCTTT
TRBJ1-3 | few | TRBV7-9 | - | CASSLEKAPGNTIYF | TGTGCCAGCAGCTTAGAAAAAGCTCCTGGAAACACCATATATTTT
TRBJ2-5 | many | TRBV12-3/TRBV12-4 | TRBD2 | CASSSTSGGAETQYF | TGTGCCAGCAGTTCAACTAGCGGGGGGGCAGAGACCCAGTACTTC
TRBJ1-4 | - | TRBV27 | TRBD1 | CASSLSNSGTDNEKLFF | TGTGCCAGCAGTTTATCGAACTCCGGGACAGATAATGAAAAACTGTTTTTT
TRBJ1-2 | few | TRBV12-5 | - | CASGSPRGVSYGYTF | TGTGCTAGTGGTTCGCCTCGGGGAGTCTCTTATGGCTACACCTTC
TRBJ2-1 | few | TRBV6-2/TRBV6-3 | TRBD2 | CASSYYGLAVNEQFF | TGTGCCAGCAGTTACTATGGACTAGCGGTCAATGAGCAGTTCTTC
TRBJ2-3 | - | TRBV14 | - | CASSPWTVKDTQYF | TGTGCCAGCAGTCCCTGGACAGTGAAAGATACGCAGTATTTT
TRBJ2-3 | - | TRBV6-5 | - | CASSRDLPYADTQYF | TGTGCCAGCAGTCGGGACCTCCCCTATGCAGATACGCAGTATTTT
TRBJ2-7 | - | TRBV7-6 | TRBD2 | CASSPGRVSSYEQYF | TGTGCCAGCAGCCCGGGGAGGGTATCGTCCTACGAGCAGTACTTC
TRBJ2-3 | many | TRBV2 | - | CASGSSAADTQYF | TGTGCCAGCGGGTCCTCAGCAGCAGATACGCAGTATTTT
TRBJ1-6 | few | TRBV27 | - | CASSWGPYNSPLHF | TGTGCCAGCAGTTGGGGTCCTTATAATTCACCCCTCCACTTT
TRBJ1-2 | - | TRBV4-1 | - | CASSQEKGDGVNGYTF | TGCGCCAGCAGCCAAGAAAAGGGGGACGGGGTAAATGGCTACACCTTC
TRBJ2-2 | - | TRBV3-1 | TRBD2 | CASSQEAGGTGELFF | TGTGCCAGCAGCCAAGAAGCGGGGGGCACCGGGGAGCTGTTTTTT